Given below is one T cell receptor beta chain in context. No antigen is known for it. Profiled with immunoSEQ multiplex PCR; TCRdb holds only in-frame clones, not every one. The sample lists about 42,000 clones, around 90% occurring once. This sample is part of a study of tissue T cells after allogeneic stem cell transplantation. The wider study: Of the grafts for graft-versus-host disease patients, several were unmodified and three CD34-selected.

Points from the study as a whole: Within patients, tissue anatomy strongly shaped TCR repertoire composition.

After removal of 5 bases from V and 6 bases from J, the junction contained 9 bases not matched to a gene. Germline-derived CDR1 and CDR2 are SGHVS and FNYEAQ. The CDR3 is made up of 16 amino acids. The input for sequencing was blood, taken before transplantation. This rearrangement joins TRBV7-6 to TRBJ2-2; 10 positions match TRBD2. The TCR was taken from a woman between 40 and 69 years old who later had graft-versus-host disease after an allogeneic stem cell transplant. The CDR3 here is CASSPVSSGSPGELFF. In nucleotides, the CDR3 is TGTGCCAGCAGCCCCGTATCTAGCGGGAGTCCCGGGGAGCTGTTTTTT.